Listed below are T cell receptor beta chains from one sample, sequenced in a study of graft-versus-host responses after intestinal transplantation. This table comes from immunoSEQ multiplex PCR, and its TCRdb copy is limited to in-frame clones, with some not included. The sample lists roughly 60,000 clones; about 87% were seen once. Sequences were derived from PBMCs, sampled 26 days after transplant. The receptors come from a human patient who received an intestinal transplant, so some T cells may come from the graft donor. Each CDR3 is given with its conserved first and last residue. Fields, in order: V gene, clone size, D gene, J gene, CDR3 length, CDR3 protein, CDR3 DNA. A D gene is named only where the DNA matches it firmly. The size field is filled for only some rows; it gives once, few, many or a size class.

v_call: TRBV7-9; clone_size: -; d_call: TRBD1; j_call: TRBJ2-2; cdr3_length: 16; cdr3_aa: CASSQADRGNTGELFF; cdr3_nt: TGTGCCAGCAGCCAAGCCGACAGGGGGAACACCGGGGAGCTGTTTTTT
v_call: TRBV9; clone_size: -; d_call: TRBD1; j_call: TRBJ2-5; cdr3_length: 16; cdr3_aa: CASSLHSGTGQETQYF; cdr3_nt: TGTGCCAGCAGCCTTCACTCCGGGACAGGGCAAGAGACCCAGTACTTC
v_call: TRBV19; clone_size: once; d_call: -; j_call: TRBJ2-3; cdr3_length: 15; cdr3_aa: CASSPIASSTDTQYF; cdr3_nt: TGTGCCAGTAGTCCCATAGCGTCTAGCACAGATACGCAGTATTTT
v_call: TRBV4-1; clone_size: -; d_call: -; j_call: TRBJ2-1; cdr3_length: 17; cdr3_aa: CASSQGFLSSSYNEQFF; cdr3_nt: TGCGCCAGCAGCCAAGGGTTTCTATCGAGCTCCTACAATGAGCAGTTCTTC
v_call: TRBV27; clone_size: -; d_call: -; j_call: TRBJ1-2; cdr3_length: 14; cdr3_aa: CASRGGGESYGYTF; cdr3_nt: TGTGCCAGCAGGGGCGGGGGGGAGTCCTATGGCTACACCTTC
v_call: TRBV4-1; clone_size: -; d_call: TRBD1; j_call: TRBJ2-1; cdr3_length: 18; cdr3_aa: CASSQDLDRGDSYNEQFF; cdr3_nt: TGCGCCAGCAGCCAAGATCTCGACAGGGGGGACTCCTACAATGAGCAGTTCTTC
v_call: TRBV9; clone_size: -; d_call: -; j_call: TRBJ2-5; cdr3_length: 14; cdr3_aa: CASSGSGFQETQYF; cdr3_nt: TGTGCCAGCAGCGGATCAGGGTTCCAAGAGACCCAGTACTTC
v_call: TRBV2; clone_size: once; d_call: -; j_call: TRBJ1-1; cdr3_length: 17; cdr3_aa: CASSEGAPGEGYAEAFF; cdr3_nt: TGTGCCAGCAGTGAAGGGGCGCCAGGGGAGGGGTACGCTGAAGCTTTCTTT
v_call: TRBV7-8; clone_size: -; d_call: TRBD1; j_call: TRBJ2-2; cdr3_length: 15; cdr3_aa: CASSLGQGITGELFF; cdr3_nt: TGTGCCAGCAGCTTAGGACAGGGGATCACCGGGGAGCTGTTTTTT
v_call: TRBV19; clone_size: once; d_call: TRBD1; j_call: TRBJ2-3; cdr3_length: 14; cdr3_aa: CASSTDRVSDTQYF; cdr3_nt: TGTGCCAGTAGTACTGACAGGGTTTCGGATACGCAGTATTTT
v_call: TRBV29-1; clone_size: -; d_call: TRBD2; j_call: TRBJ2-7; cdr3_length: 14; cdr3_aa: CSVETSGVPYEQYF; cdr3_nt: TGCAGCGTTGAGACTAGCGGAGTCCCCTACGAGCAGTACTTC
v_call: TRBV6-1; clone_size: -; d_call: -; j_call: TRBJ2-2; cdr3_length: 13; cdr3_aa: CATNILNTGELFF; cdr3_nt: TGTGCCACCAACATCTTGAACACCGGGGAGCTGTTTTTT
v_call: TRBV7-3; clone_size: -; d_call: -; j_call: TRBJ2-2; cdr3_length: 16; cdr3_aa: CASSLNRVGNTGELFF; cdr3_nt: TGTGCCAGCAGCTTAAACCGGGTGGGGAACACCGGGGAGCTGTTTTTT
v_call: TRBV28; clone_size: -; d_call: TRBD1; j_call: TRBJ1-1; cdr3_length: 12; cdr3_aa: CASLDRVTEAFF; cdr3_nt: TGTGCCAGTTTGGACAGGGTCACTGAAGCTTTCTTT
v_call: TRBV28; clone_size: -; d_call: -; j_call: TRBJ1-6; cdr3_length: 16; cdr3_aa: CASSLLGGAYNSPLHF; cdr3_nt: TGTGCCAGCAGTTTATTGGGGGGAGCCTATAATTCACCCCTCCACTTT